This entry describes one T cell receptor beta chain. Its target is not known. This record belongs to a study of OX40 agonist ivuxolimab in advanced cancers. The study's findings and limits: Expanded peripheral T-cell antigen specificity went undetermined. With doses of 0.1 to 3.0 mg/kg, CD4+ and CD8+ blood T cells had undergone clonal expansion by week 6.

The CDR3 is 12 amino acids. Trimming took 3 bases from V and 5 from J, leaving 8 bases between them. Germline V gene lookup returns CDR1 SGHVS and CDR2 FNYEAQ. Only in-frame clones appear in the TCRdb table, and some are missing; sequencing was by immunoSEQ multiplex PCR. The table has roughly 60,000 clones, about nine tenths seen once. This rearrangement joins TRBV7-6 to TRBJ2-7; D unclear. This receptor was taken from an adult with an advanced solid tumor such as melanoma, head and neck, liver or kidney cancer. The specimen comprised CD4+ or CD8+ T cells sorted from blood, sampled in a trial of the OX40 agonist ivuxolimab. CDR3 amino acids: CASSLGFHEQYF. For the CDR3, the DNA is TGTGCCAGCAGCTTGGGGTTCCACGAGCAGTACTTC.